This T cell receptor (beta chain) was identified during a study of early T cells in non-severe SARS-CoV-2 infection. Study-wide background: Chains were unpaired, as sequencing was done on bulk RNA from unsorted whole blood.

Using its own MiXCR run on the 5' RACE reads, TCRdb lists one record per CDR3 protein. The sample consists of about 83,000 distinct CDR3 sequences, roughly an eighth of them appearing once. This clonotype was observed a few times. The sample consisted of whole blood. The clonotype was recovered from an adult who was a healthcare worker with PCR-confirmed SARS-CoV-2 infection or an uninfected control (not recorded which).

The CDR3 DNA follows: TGTGCCAGCAGCACCGGACTAGCGGGGTCCTACAATGAGCAGTTCTTC. Amino acids: CASSTGLAGSYNEQFF. V gene TRBV7-8 combines with J gene TRBJ2-1; 12 bases are a match to TRBD2. The germline V gene encodes CDR1 SGHVS and CDR2 FQNEAQ. Losses at the gene ends were 5 bases for V and 1 base for J; bases not matched to a gene: 3. The CDR3 has 16 amino acids.